The rows below give T cell receptor beta chains drawn from one sample of a study of CD8+CD57+ T cells in acquired aplastic anemia. TCRdb recomputed calls from the reads with MiXCR, one row per CDR3 protein. This sample has around 430,000 distinct CDR3 sequences, with under 40% found just once. Sequenced sample: sorted CD4+, CD8+, or CD8+CD57+ T cells (not recorded which) from PBMCs. The receptors shown here come from a human donor with aplastic anemia. CDR3s include the opening cysteine and the closing phenylalanine or tryptophan. Fields, in order: J gene, V gene, CDR3 protein.

J: TRBJ2-1; V: TRBV5-6; CDR3: CASSYTSGSSYNEQFF
J: TRBJ1-4; V: TRBV19; CDR3: CASSGPGTGLSGNLFF
J: TRBJ1-6; V: TRBV15; CDR3: CATSTRKVNNSPLHF
J: TRBJ2-7; V: TRBV12-3/TRBV12-4; CDR3: CASSSRGRQTYEQYF
J: TRBJ1-4; V: TRBV19; CDR3: CATTGITNEKLFF
J: TRBJ1-3; V: TRBV30; CDR3: CAWRDRAGNTIYF
J: TRBJ1-2; V: TRBV5-1; CDR3: CASSLATEGYGYTF
J: TRBJ1-5; V: TRBV12-3/TRBV12-4; CDR3: CASSLGRRAQPQHF
J: TRBJ2-7; V: TRBV5-1; CDR3: CASSFSLAGRPGVRTEQYF
J: TRBJ2-3; V: TRBV25-1; CDR3: CASSSRLAGGITDTQYF
J: TRBJ1-1; V: TRBV10-2; CDR3: CASSEVGETEAFF
J: TRBJ2-1; V: TRBV7-3; CDR3: CASSPGTTYNEQFF
J: TRBJ1-2; V: TRBV6-1; CDR3: CASTTAGVSGNTF
J: TRBJ2-1; V: TRBV7-2; CDR3: CASSLDSNEQFF
J: TRBJ1-5; V: TRBV2; CDR3: CASSAVGNQPQHF
J: TRBJ1-1; V: TRBV9; CDR3: CASSSERDSNTEAFF
J: TRBJ1-2; V: TRBV25-1; CDR3: CASSYSRRTASYPGGLF
J: TRBJ2-2; V: TRBV20-1; CDR3: CSARAPLETGELFF
J: TRBJ1-3; V: TRBV4-2; CDR3: CASSQGAQSRDTIYF
J: TRBJ2-1; V: TRBV19; CDR3: CAKTLASGYNEQFF
J: TRBJ1-1; V: TRBV15; CDR3: CATSREGTVYEAFF
J: TRBJ1-2; V: TRBV25-1; CDR3: CASSDASRYYGYTF
J: TRBJ2-7; V: TRBV29-1; CDR3: CSVEGQGGREQYF
J: TRBJ1-5; V: TRBV2; CDR3: CASSLQGNQPQHF
J: TRBJ1-2; V: TRBV10-1; CDR3: CASSEGGGRGGYTF
J: TRBJ2-1; V: TRBV5-1; CDR3: CASSSNGGSYNEQFF
J: TRBJ1-5; V: TRBV7-9; CDR3: CASSLGGGAGSNQPQHF
J: TRBJ2-6; V: TRBV7-8; CDR3: CASSSRGVGANVLTF
J: TRBJ2-3; V: TRBV15; CDR3: CATSRDRGDTQYF
J: TRBJ1-2; V: TRBV11-2; CDR3: CASSLEGHTANYGYTF
J: TRBJ1-1; V: TRBV5-1; CDR3: CASSLVAGSDTEAFF
J: TRBJ2-7; V: TRBV5-1; CDR3: CASSPGAGTYEQYF
J: TRBJ1-6; V: TRBV25-1; CDR3: CASSEVGGQGDSPLHF
J: TRBJ1-6; V: TRBV20-1; CDR3: CSARVDNSPLHF
J: TRBJ1-6; V: TRBV7-8; CDR3: CASSHRQVTSYNSPLHF
J: TRBJ2-5; V: TRBV2; CDR3: CASSTGGGETQYF
J: TRBJ2-6; V: TRBV25-1; CDR3: CASKTGAFSGANVLTF
J: TRBJ1-2; V: TRBV6-5; CDR3: CASSYGGGGYGYTF
J: TRBJ2-2; V: TRBV19; CDR3: CASSIVGRAAGELFF
J: TRBJ1-4; V: TRBV20-1; CDR3: CSATHSDQNEKLFF
J: TRBJ1-1; V: TRBV7-2; CDR3: CASTTGQGTEAFF
J: TRBJ2-7; V: TRBV5-8; CDR3: CASSLNRGQYF
J: TRBJ2-7; V: TRBV25-1; CDR3: CASSPTGSSRGYEQYF
J: TRBJ2-1; V: TRBV2; CDR3: CASNRREQGRNEQFF
J: TRBJ2-5; V: TRBV19; CDR3: CASSVQAGGGQETQYF
J: TRBJ2-1; V: TRBV5-1; CDR3: CASRPSTGSLNEQFF
J: TRBJ1-1; V: TRBV20-1; CDR3: CSGLAGVVPNTEASF
J: TRBJ1-3; V: TRBV9; CDR3: CASSPGWTGGGNTIYF
J: TRBJ2-7; V: TRBV5-1; CDR3: CASSSDRPLLEQYF